Presented here are 2 T cell receptor beta chains from one specimen sequenced in a study of early T cells in non-severe SARS-CoV-2 infection. TCRdb processed the 5' RACE reads anew with MiXCR; each CDR3 protein has one entry. The sample yields around 64,000 distinct CDR3 sequences, approximately 10% seen once. Material for sequencing was whole blood. These receptors came from an adult who was a healthcare worker with PCR-confirmed SARS-CoV-2 infection or an uninfected control (not recorded which).

This clonotype was seen a single time. V usage is TRBV20-1 and J usage is TRBJ2-7; TRBD2 aligns across 8 bases. Looked up from germline, CDR1 is DFQATT and CDR2 is SNEGSKA (reference sequence). The CDR3 extends over 12 amino acids. V dropped 6 bases and J dropped 5; count of bases not matched to a gene: 6. CDR3 in DNA: TGCAGTGCCTCGGGACTAGTAGACGAGCAGTACTTC. This gives the protein CSASGLVDEQYF.

In its sample, this clonotype was seen many times. The V call is TRBV11-3, the J call TRBJ1-1; D gene unclear. The CDR3 runs 14 residues. Germline V gene lookup returns CDR1 SGHNT and CDR2 YENEEA. V dropped 4 bases and J dropped 0 bases, with 9 bases sitting between them. CDR3 nucleotides: TGTGCCAGCAGCTCCGGAAACCTGAACACTGAAGCTTTCTTT. Translated, it gives CASSSGNLNTEAFF. The variable domain in full, with the rest retrieved from reference TRBV11-3 and TRBJ1-1, is EAGVVQSPRYKIIEKKQPVAFWCNPISGHNTLYWYLQNLGQGPELLIRYENEEAVDDSQLPKDRFSAERLKGVDSTLKIQPAELGDSAVYLCASSSGNLNTEAFFGQGTRLTVV.